The 16 T cell receptor beta chains below all came from one sample that was sequenced in a study of shared clonotypes between healthy human individuals. Repertoires were generated with immunoSEQ multiplex PCR, while TCRdb's copy carries only in-frame clones and drops some. The repertoire consists of roughly 2,300,000 clones, with roughly 90% occurring once and the leading ten covering approximately 0.4%. Source material: naive CD4+ T cells from PBMCs. The subset was: CD45RA+ positively selected. All receptors come from a man younger than 30 in good health. Some clones in this sample may be carry-over from other donors' samples.

Of note for this clone: This sample includes further DNA sequences coding for the same CDR3. The V gene is TRBV7-2, the J gene TRBJ2-3; D uncertain. The V end lost 3 bases, the J end lost 6 bases, and 7 bases lay between the germline ends. Germline V gives CDR1 SGHTA, CDR2 FQGNSA. CDR3 size: 12 residues. In nucleotides, the CDR3 is TGTGCCAGCAGCTTGCGAACTGATACGCAGTATTTT. Its protein product is CASSLRTDTQYF.

This clone was seen only once. This rearrangement joins TRBV28 to TRBJ1-3, with TRBD1 matching over 7 bases. CDR1 and CDR2 from the germline V gene are MDHEN and SYDVKM. The J segment lost 2 bases and the V segment lost 6 bases, leaving 7 bases of the junction unmatched. The length of the CDR3 is 15 residues. The CDR3 loop is CASSRGTAPGNTIYF. The CDR3 DNA reads TGTGCCAGCAGCCGTGGGACAGCCCCTGGAAACACCATATATTTT.

The gene calls are TRBV7-2 and TRBJ2-4; 7 bases map to TRBD1. V lost 5 bases, J lost 4 bases, and 5 bases stayed unmatched. In germline, CDR1 is SGHTA, CDR2 FQGNSA. CDR3 length: 14 residues. The CDR3 bases are TGTGCCAGCAGCGGTTGGGACAGAAAAAACATTCAGTACTTC. Translation gives CASSGWDRKNIQYF.

The chain uses TRBV10-1 and TRBJ2-2; tentative D call: TRBD1 (6 bases). V was clipped by 6 bases and J by 0 bases, with 8 bases between them. Germline V CDR1 and CDR2: WNHNN, SYGVQD (reference sequence). This CDR3 has 14 residues. CDR3 sequence reads: CASRGQTNTGELFF. DNA of the CDR3: TGCGCCAGCAGAGGACAGACGAACACCGGGGAGCTGTTTTTT.

V is TRBV10-3 and J is TRBJ2-1; TRBD1 aligns across 9 bases. Germline-derived CDR1 and CDR2 are ENHRY and SYGVKD. This CDR3 spans 14 amino acids. The trim removed 11 bases at V and 4 bases at J, leaving 9 bases unmatched. Here the CDR3 reads CASWAGTGYNEQFF. CDR3 DNA: TGTGCCTCCTGGGCCGGGACAGGGTACAATGAGCAGTTCTTC.

V gene TRBV27 combines with J gene TRBJ2-7, with 10 bases lining up with TRBD1. The ends lost 6 bases at V and 6 bases at J; junction bases unmatched: 5. The CDR3 loop spans 13 amino acids. Germline-derived CDR1 and CDR2 are MNHEY and SMNVEV (reference sequence). For the CDR3, the DNA is TGTGCCAGCAGGAGGACAGGGGGATTCGAGCAGTACTTC. It is translated as CASRRTGGFEQYF.

Regarding this clone: Other DNA sequences in this specimen translate into the identical CDR3. The chain employs TRBV5-1 and TRBJ1-5; the D gene is possibly TRBD1 (5 bases). Trimming removed 0 bases at V and 3 bases at J, with 7 bases between. CDR1 is SGHRS, CDR2 YFSETQ, per germline. CDR3 size: 14 residues. CDR3 bases: TGCGCCAGCAGCTTGGGGGGGGTCAATCAGCCCCAGCATTTT. It codes for CASSLGGVNQPQHF.

This clone showed up just once. The V call is TRBV14, the J call TRBJ2-7, with 10 bases matching TRBD2. Germline lookup yields CDR1 SGHDN and CDR2 FVKESK. V dropped 4 bases and J dropped 0; count of bases not matched to a gene: 6. There are 16 residues in the CDR3. This CDR3 reads CASSPGRLAGSYEQYF. CDR3 DNA sequence: TGTGCCAGCAGCCCCGGTCGACTAGCGGGCTCCTACGAGCAGTACTTC. Full variable domain (rest looked up from reference TRBV14 and TRBJ2-7): EAGVTQFPSHSVIEKGQTVTLRCDPISGHDNLYWYRRVMGKEIKFLLHFVKESKQDESGMPNNRFLAERTGGTYSTLKVQPAELEDSGVYFCASSPGRLAGSYEQYFGPGTRLTVT.

The chain recombines TRBV30 with TRBJ2-1, with 8 nucleotides matching TRBD1. Losses at the gene ends were 2 bases for V and 2 bases for J; bases not matched to a gene: 8. CDR3 length equals 16 residues. In germline, CDR1 is GTSNPN, CDR2 SVGIG (reference sequence). The CDR3 nucleotides read TGTGCCTGGAGTACCGACCGGACAGGGACCTACAATGAGCAGTTCTTC. Protein product: CAWSTDRTGTYNEQFF.

This rearrangement joins TRBV2 to TRBJ1-5; D remains unclear. V lost 1 base to trimming and J lost 6 bases, with 19 bases between them. Per germline, CDR1 SNHLY and CDR2 FYNNEI. This CDR3 contains 17 residues. The CDR3 nucleotides are TGTGCCAGCAGTGAAGTTGTTGGCGTCCGAGTTTTTCAGCCCCAGCATTTT. Protein: CASSEVVGVRVFQPQHF.

J is TRBJ2-5 and V is TRBV28, with 8 bases lining up with TRBD1. Looked up from germline, CDR1 is MDHEN and CDR2 is SYDVKM. The CDR3 has 13 residues. The J segment lost 4 bases and the V segment lost 7 bases, leaving 5 bases of the junction unmatched. CDR3: CASISGGRETQYF. The DNA for the CDR3 is TGTGCCAGCATCTCAGGGGGCAGAGAGACCCAGTACTTC.

This sequence joins TRBV7-2 and TRBJ2-5; maybe TRBD2 (7 bases). The CDR3 is 16 residues long. The germline V gene encodes CDR1 SGHTA and CDR2 FQGNSA. V lost 0 bases and J lost 4, with 15 bases in between. The CDR3 is CASSLAKQGGTETQYF. CDR3 nucleotides: TGTGCCAGCAGCTTAGCGAAACAGGGAGGGACAGAGACCCAGTACTTC.

This clone occurred a few times. The J gene is TRBJ1-5, the V gene TRBV7-9; unclear D gene. There are 14 residues in the CDR3. V was shortened by 4 bases and J by 5 bases, with 12 bases between the two germline ends. Looked up from germline, CDR1 is SEHNR and CDR2 is FQNEAQ (reference sequence). The CDR3 DNA reads as TGTGCCAGCAGCTCCATGACAAGCGATCAGCCCCAGCATTTT. Protein sequence: CASSSMTSDQPQHF.

The chain combines TRBV30 with TRBJ1-2; 7 nucleotides match TRBD1. The J segment lost 3 bases and the V segment lost 8 bases, leaving 9 bases of the junction unmatched. There are 13 residues in the CDR3. The germline V gene encodes CDR1 GTSNPN and CDR2 SVGIG (reference sequence). CDR3 sequence reads: CAGWGGTDYGYTF. The DNA of the CDR3 is TGTGCCGGATGGGGTGGGACAGACTATGGCTACACCTTC.

The rearrangement joins TRBV25-1 to TRBJ2-2; D not certain. Germline assignment: CDR1 MGHDK and CDR2 SYGVNS. CDR3 length equals 13 residues. With 7 bases removed from V and 6 bases from J, the gap between germline ends came to 12 bases. CDR3 sequence: CASIKPRSGELFF. CDR3 DNA sequence: TGTGCCAGCATTAAACCTCGGTCCGGGGAGCTGTTTTTT. Full variable domain (missing parts from reference TRBV25-1 and TRBJ2-2): EADIYQTPRYLVIGTGKKITLECSQTMGHDKMYWYQQDPGMELHLIHYSYGVNSTEKGDLSSESTVSRIRTEHFPLTLESARPSHTSQYLCASIKPRSGELFFGEGSRLTVL.

The genes are TRBV7-3 and TRBJ1-5; D uncertain. Germline V gene lookup returns CDR1 SGHTA and CDR2 FQGTGA. Between the trimmed V and J ends, which lost 5 bases and 5 bases, there was a span of 16 bases. CDR3 length: 15 amino acids. The CDR3 protein is CASSRNNIAHQPQHF. The CDR3 bases are TGTGCCAGCAGCCGGAACAATATAGCGCATCAGCCCCAGCATTTT.